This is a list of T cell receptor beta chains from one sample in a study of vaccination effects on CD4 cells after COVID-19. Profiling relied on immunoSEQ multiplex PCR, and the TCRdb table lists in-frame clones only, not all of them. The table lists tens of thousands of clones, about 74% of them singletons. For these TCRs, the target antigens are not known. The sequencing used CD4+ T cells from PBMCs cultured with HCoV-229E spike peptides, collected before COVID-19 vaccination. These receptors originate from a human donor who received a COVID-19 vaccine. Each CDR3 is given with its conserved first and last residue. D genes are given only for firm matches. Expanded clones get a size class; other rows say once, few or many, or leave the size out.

CASTQGSSGNTIYF	TGCGCCAGCACCCAGGGGAGCTCTGGAAACACCATATATTTT	TRBV5-1	-	-	14	TRBJ1-3
CAISDGTSPSPLHF	TGTGCCATCAGTGACGGGACCTCACCCTCCCCCCTCCACTTT	TRBV10-3	-	few	14	TRBJ1-6
CSASGSPAQETQYF	TGCAGTGCTAGTGGTAGCCCGGCCCAAGAGACCCAGTACTTC	TRBV20-1	-	-	14	TRBJ2-5
CASSLAGGALNEKLFF	TGCGCCAGCAGCTTGGCCGGGGGGGCCCTTAATGAAAAACTGTTTTTT	TRBV5-1	-	-	16	TRBJ1-4
CASSPVTGDYGYTF	TGTGCCAGCAGCCCCGTGACAGGGGACTATGGCTACACCTTC	TRBV7-2	TRBD1	-	14	TRBJ1-2
CASSKRDTGELFF	TGTGCCAGCAGCAAACGGGACACCGGGGAGCTGTTTTTT	TRBV21-1	-	-	13	TRBJ2-2
CASSWGTGNTEAFF	TGCGCCAGCAGCTGGGGGACAGGAAACACTGAAGCTTTCTTT	TRBV5-1	TRBD1	few	14	TRBJ1-1
CAWRRTTGMNTEAFF	TGTGCCTGGAGGAGAACGACAGGGATGAACACTGAAGCTTTCTTT	TRBV30	TRBD1	-	15	TRBJ1-1
CAVKIGGPQDTQYF	TGTGCCGTAAAAATTGGGGGGCCCCAAGATACGCAGTATTTT	TRBV2	-	-	14	TRBJ2-3
CSARTNEKLFF	TGCAGTGCTAGGACAAATGAAAAACTGTTTTTT	TRBV20-1	-	-	11	TRBJ1-4
CASRRGGYNEQFF	TGTGCCAGCAGACGAGGAGGGTACAATGAGCAGTTCTTC	TRBV6-5	-	-	13	TRBJ2-1
CATSDWGTGNYGYTF	TGTGCCACCAGTGATTGGGGTACAGGGAACTATGGCTACACCTTC	TRBV24-1	-	-	15	TRBJ1-2
CASTIPGTGQTEAFF	TGTGCCAGCACTATTCCAGGGACAGGGCAAACTGAAGCTTTCTTT	TRBV28	TRBD1	few	15	TRBJ1-1
CASSWLAGGYNEQFF	TGTGCCAGCAGTTGGCTAGCGGGGGGCTACAATGAGCAGTTCTTC	TRBV2	TRBD2	-	15	TRBJ2-1
CASSRRLAGEARETQYF	TGTGCCAGCAGCCGGCGACTAGCGGGGGAAGCGCGGGAGACCCAGTACTTC	TRBV3-1/TRBV3-2	TRBD2	once	17	TRBJ2-5
CATSEGEETQYF	TGTGCCACCAGTGAGGGAGAGGAGACCCAGTACTTC	TRBV24-1	-	once	12	TRBJ2-5
CASSVAVGTDTQYF	TGTGCCAGCAGCGTAGCTGTCGGAACAGATACGCAGTATTTT	TRBV9	-	-	14	TRBJ2-3
CASSAGSDTQYF	TGTGCCAGCAGTGCCGGGTCCGATACGCAGTATTTT	TRBV27	-	few	12	TRBJ2-3
CASSPSIGLYGYTF	TGTGCCAGCAGCCCCTCCATTGGGTTATACGGCTACACCTTC	TRBV7-2	-	-	14	TRBJ1-2
CASSYKNSPDTQYF	TGTGCCAGCAGCTACAAAAACTCCCCAGATACGCAGTATTTT	TRBV7-9	-	-	14	TRBJ2-3
CASSLVGELFF	TGTGCCAGCAGCTTAGTGGGTGAACTGTTTTTT	TRBV7-2	-	-	11	TRBJ1-4
CASSLSATNTEAFF	TGTGCCAGCAGCTTAAGTGCTACGAACACTGAAGCTTTCTTT	TRBV5-4	-	few	14	TRBJ1-1
CAINGGGSGNYGYTF	TGTGCCATCAACGGAGGGGGCAGCGGGAACTATGGCTACACCTTC	TRBV6-5	TRBD1	-	15	TRBJ1-2
CASSLLLAGGTDTQYF	TGTGCCAGCAGTTTATTACTAGCGGGGGGGACAGATACGCAGTATTTT	TRBV27	TRBD2	-	16	TRBJ2-3
CASSVEAGLGELFF	TGTGCCAGCAGCGTAGAAGCGGGTCTCGGGGAGCTGTTTTTT	TRBV9	-	-	14	TRBJ2-2
CASSEAESHLLGQFF	TGTGCCAGCAGTGAAGCAGAGTCCCATCTCCTTGGGCAGTTCTTC	TRBV2	-	-	15	TRBJ2-1
CASSSGGRSGEDTQYF	TGCGCCAGCAGCTCGGGGGGTAGGAGCGGGGAAGATACGCAGTATTTT	TRBV5-1	TRBD2	-	16	TRBJ2-3
CASSSGTGNSPLHF	TGCGCCAGCAGTTCCGGGACAGGGAATTCACCCCTCCACTTT	TRBV10-1	TRBD1	-	14	TRBJ1-6
CASSPVRVGTEAFF	TGTGCCAGCAGCCCCGTTCGGGTTGGCACTGAAGCTTTCTTT	TRBV7-2	-	few	14	TRBJ1-1
CASTGSPNTEAFF	TGTGCCAGTACCGGGTCACCGAACACTGAAGCTTTCTTT	TRBV6-5	-	-	13	TRBJ1-1
CASSGDSNQPQHF	TGTGCCAGCAGCGGGGACAGTAATCAGCCCCAGCATTTT	TRBV7-9	TRBD1	-	13	TRBJ1-5
CASSQGTGRETQYF	TGTGCCAGCTCACAAGGGACAGGACGGGAGACCCAGTACTTC	TRBV18	TRBD1	-	14	TRBJ2-5